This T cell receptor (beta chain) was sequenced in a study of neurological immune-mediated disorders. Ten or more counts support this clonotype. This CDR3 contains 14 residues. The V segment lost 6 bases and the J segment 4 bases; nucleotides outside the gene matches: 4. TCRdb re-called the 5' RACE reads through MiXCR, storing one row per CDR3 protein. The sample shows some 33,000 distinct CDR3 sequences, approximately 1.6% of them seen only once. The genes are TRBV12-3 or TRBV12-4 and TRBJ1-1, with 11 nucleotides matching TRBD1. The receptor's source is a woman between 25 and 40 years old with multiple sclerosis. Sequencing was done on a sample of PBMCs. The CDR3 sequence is CASRRGTGGTEAFF. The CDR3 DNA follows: TGTGCCAGCAGGCGCGGGACAGGGGGCACTGAAGCTTTCTTT.